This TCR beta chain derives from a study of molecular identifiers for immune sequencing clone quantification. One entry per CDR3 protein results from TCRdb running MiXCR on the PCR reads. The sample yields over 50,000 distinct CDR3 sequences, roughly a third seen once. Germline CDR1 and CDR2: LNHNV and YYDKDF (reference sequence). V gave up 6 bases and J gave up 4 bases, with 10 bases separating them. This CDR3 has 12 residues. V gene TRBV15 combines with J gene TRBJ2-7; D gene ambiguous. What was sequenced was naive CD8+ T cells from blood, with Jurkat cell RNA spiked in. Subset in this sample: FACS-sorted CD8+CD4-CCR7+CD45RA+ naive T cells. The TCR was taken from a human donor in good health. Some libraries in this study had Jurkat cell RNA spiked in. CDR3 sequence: CATRGIGYEQYF. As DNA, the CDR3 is TGTGCCACCAGGGGTATCGGGTACGAGCAGTACTTC.